The following is a T cell receptor (beta chain) sequence with its context. Its antigen target is currently unknown. Base qualities are missing; no much larger clone stands one base away. This record comes from a study of T cell responses to AZD1222 COVID-19 vaccine (dated by TCRdb to about 2021). Broadly, across the study: AZD1222 recipients with second doses at about 4 weeks or about 12 weeks were pooled, because spike-specific TCR depth and breadth did not differ between schedules. TCR sequencing was performed for about 250 trial participants, of whom about 210 were given two doses of AZD1222 and 26 were given two doses of MenACWY control vaccine. Trial participants were enrolled by age into subgroups of 18-55, 56-69 and 70-plus years, and around 140, 26 and 57 TCR-sequenced participants, respectively, were included in these subgroups.

The sample's time point label, in plain terms: baseline before first vaccination. Vaccinee samples came from UK trials COV001 and COV002, including a single-blind randomized controlled phase 2/3 trial of AZD1222 (ChAdOx1 nCoV-19) in healthy adults. Trial participant PBMC samples were collected at day 0 and day 28 after the second dose for TCRbeta chain sequencing. V loses 1 base at its end and J loses 8 bases; junction bases beyond the gene matches: 9. The CDR3 has 16 amino acids, counting the end cysteine and phenylalanine. Only the CDR3 part of the read is kept: 48 bases, read in frame from the first base. CDR1 and CDR2 are read off the germline V gene as MNHNS and SASEGT. Study-wide findings and limitations: The 56-69-year group was small, and its depth increase did not reach significance, likely because of low power. Conclusions about previously exposed vaccinees are limited, since just five or six AZD1222 recipients were seropositive for SARS-CoV-2 at baseline. Spike-specific TCR breadth and depth rose significantly after two AZD1222 doses compared with day 0 and with MenACWY recipients. Participants were mostly white British, with more females than males. The authors suggested clonal diversity may have been underestimated. Because no samples from the day 14 peak response were available, repertoires could be characterized only after the peak T cell response. Epitopes outside the regions mutated in the B.1.351 and B.1.1.7 variants were reportedly recognized by nearly half of the unique spike-specific TCRs. Vaccine-associated CD4 TCRs spanned the whole spike protein, with dominant responses in regions 160-218 and 743-854.

The CDR3 regions of human TCRbeta chains were analyzed by immunosequencing. Per the original workflow: Repertoire TCRs were matched against a reference library of SARS-CoV-2-specific TCRs generated with the MIRA antigen-specificity platform. Breadth meant the fraction of unique TCRs that were SARS-CoV-2-associated, whereas depth meant the fraction of total T cells that were SARS-CoV-2-associated. Using the MIRA data, each spike-specific TCR was assigned both to the spike region to which the TCR was reactive and to a CD4 or CD8 class. Log10-transformed breadth and depth values were compared by one-way ANOVA with Sidak's multiple comparisons tests. TCRdb re-hosts the immuneACCESS table, in-frame sequences only. Its copies lack some clones; in the studies checked, an unresolved V gene accounts for under half of them, and the cause for the rest is not known. V, J and clone size are taken as reported in that table, and D and trimming were inferred from the DNA itself. Within this sample are 78,000 or so clones, with 70% to 90% of them counted one time only. The leading ten clones occupy around 21% of the sample.

Sequencing was performed on peripheral blood, taken on day 0 of AZD1222 vaccination. The TCR comes from an adult in good health. This chain joins TRBV6-1 to TRBJ2-3; 10 of the junction bases match TRBD2. In nucleotides, the sequence is TGTGCCAGCAGTGAAGAGACTAGCGGGTGGAAGGGTACGCAGTATTTT. This gives the protein CASSEETSGWKGTQYF.